This is a list of T cell receptor beta chains from one sample in a study of cytomegalovirus exposure and HLA in healthy donors. Profiling relied on immunoSEQ multiplex PCR, and the TCRdb table lists in-frame clones only, not all of them. Among approximately 280,000 clones listed, around nine tenths were seen once. The sequencing sample was made of PBMCs. The receptor set was obtained from a woman aged 18-29 years in good health and CMV-seronegative. Both conserved end residues are trimmed from each CDR3. The size entry is marked missing in some rows and otherwise reads once, few, many or a size class.

>TRBV5-6|TRBJ2-3|NA
ASSSVTATDTQY
>TRBV2|TRBJ2-3|NA
ASSGARLAGSTDTQY
>TRBV4-1|TRBJ2-6|NA
ASSQDPRSGANVLT
>TRBV9|TRBJ1-2|once
ASSGRDRGRLHGYT
>TRBV2|TRBJ2-2|NA
ASSETQGAGGAGELF
>TRBV7-3|TRBJ2-1|NA
ASSSHRLAGATYNEQF
>TRBV5-1|TRBJ2-3|NA
ASSKTVGGLASSDTQY
>TRBV6-6|TRBJ2-3|NA
ASTYRAGGDTQY
>TRBV5-1|TRBJ2-7|NA
ASSRNMEQY
>TRBV25-1|TRBJ2-3|NA
ASSGQILTDTQY
>TRBV6-4|TRBJ2-3|few
ASSLAATDTQY
>TRBV28|TRBJ1-5|NA
ASSPTPGRFGNQPQH
>TRBV28|TRBJ1-6|NA
ASNFGGTRYNSPLH
>TRBV7-2|TRBJ2-5|NA
ASTTPGFPGTQY
>TRBV7-8|TRBJ2-7|NA
ASRPDRSSYEQY
>TRBV28|TRBJ1-2|NA
ASSFDPQGSLLYGYT
>TRBV28|TRBJ1-2|NA
ASSRQGTNYGYT
>TRBV27|TRBJ2-2|NA
ASSYRGSTGELF
>TRBV5-1|TRBJ2-7|NA
ASSGGTGGFYEQY
>TRBV15|TRBJ2-7|once
ATSRDFHGRRSYEQY
>TRBV27|TRBJ2-7|NA
ASSSLRTGIIYEQY
>TRBV7-9|TRBJ2-7|NA
ASSLAKPGVTYEQY
>TRBV13|TRBJ2-7|few
ASSLAGGHYEQY
>TRBV5-1|TRBJ2-7|NA
ASREIQGAISYEQY
>TRBV6-5|TRBJ1-1|NA
ASSYEGQLEAF
>TRBV9|TRBJ2-3|NA
ASSVRAGGNTDTQY
>TRBV5-6|TRBJ1-2|once
ASNLVRDRANYGYT
>TRBV7-9|TRBJ1-4|few
ASSSGLTNEKLF
>TRBV20-1|TRBJ2-7|NA
SASFEY
>TRBV28|TRBJ1-1|NA
ASSLRDRGRWAEAF
>TRBV27|TRBJ1-2|NA
ASSSFSNYGYT
>TRBV5-1|TRBJ2-2|NA
ASSGSLGRGRLAGELF
>TRBV28|TRBJ1-1|NA
ASSLLDRKAF
>TRBV4-1|TRBJ2-3|NA
ASSQVAGAADTQY
>TRBV27|TRBJ2-7|NA
ASSLGAAYEQY
>TRBV4-1|TRBJ2-1|NA
ASSQEGQGTYNEQF
>TRBV29-1|TRBJ1-2|NA
SVGTGGARAVRAYGYT
>TRBV28|TRBJ1-6|NA
ASSFRAPLH
>TRBV28|TRBJ2-2|NA
ASSFPGQGATGELF
>TRBV7-2|TRBJ2-4|NA
ASSLAGGRAKNIQY
>TRBV5-1|TRBJ2-1|NA
ASSLRLAGRSSYNEQF
>TRBV5-4|TRBJ2-7|NA
ASSFRGSYEQY
>TRBV5-6|TRBJ1-5|NA
ASSLEGQGNQPQH
>TRBV9|TRBJ2-7|once
ASSVAEGSYEQY
>TRBV2|TRBJ2-3|NA
ASRTGQGVTDTQY
>TRBV27|TRBJ1-3|few
ASRKQGTIY
>TRBV18|TRBJ2-7|NA
ASSPTAVEYEQY
>TRBV4-1|TRBJ2-5|NA
ASSQPGQKETQY
>TRBV11-2|TRBJ1-2|NA
ASSVRRVGYGYT
>TRBV25-1|TRBJ1-1|NA
AIPTNTGGGTEAF
>TRBV2|TRBJ1-1|NA
ASRAMSGTNTEAF
>TRBV5-1|TRBJ2-7|NA
ASSPYNRGKGSVPYEQY
>TRBV4-3|TRBJ2-1|NA
ASSELAYNPNEQF
>TRBV5-6|TRBJ2-7|few
ASSLGAPSRQY
>TRBV19|TRBJ2-6|NA
ASSHFYPPAGANVLT
>TRBV4-1|TRBJ2-1|NA
ASQGAEQF
>TRBV18|TRBJ2-7|few
ASSPGTSSGYEQY
>TRBV6-1|TRBJ1-6|NA
ASSEGVRRVNISPLH